The T cell receptor (beta chain) described here comes from a study of graft-versus-host responses after intestinal transplantation. Study summary: Among the recipients, transplants were multivisceral, liver-intestinal, or isolated intestinal.

Turning to this clone: Its antigen is as yet unknown.

Measured with immunoSEQ multiplex PCR; TCRdb has only the in-frame clones, and not every one. Found here are around 130,000 clones, 85% to 95% of them singletons; the top ten hold roughly 0.17%. General study results and limits: Researchers found peak circulating GvH clone levels linked to early post-transplant HvG declines. Marrow from the recipient contained GvH clones, some of which had appeared first in ileum or blood.

Germline CDR1 is LNHDA and CDR2 is SQIVND (reference sequence). With 6 bases removed from V and 4 bases from J, the gap between germline ends came to 10 bases. The CDR3 has 13 residues. This sequence joins TRBV19 and TRBJ1-3, with unresolved D. The receptor comes from a human donor who received an intestinal transplant. The starting material was unstimulated CD4+ T cells sorted from spleen or lymph node cells, obtained before intestinal transplant. CDR3 amino acids: CASSPLTGNTIYF. The CDR3 nucleotides read TGTGCCAGTAGCCCCCTTACCGGAAACACCATATATTTT.